The 10 T cell receptor beta chains below were found in one sample sequenced in a study of cytomegalovirus exposure and HLA in healthy donors (dated by TCRdb to between 2016 and 2019). Library construction relied on the immunoSEQ multiplex PCR assay. For the multiplex PCR, a mixture combining 60 forward primers for TCR Vbeta segments and 13 reverse primers for TCR Jbeta segments was used. TCRdb re-hosts the immuneACCESS table, in-frame sequences only. Its copies lack some clones; in the studies checked, an unresolved V gene accounts for under half of them, and the cause for the rest is not known. The sample records around 210,000 clones, around 85% of which are singletons. The ten top clones hold 1.7% of the sample. What was sequenced was PBMCs. The receptor set was obtained from a man aged 45-65 years in good health and CMV-seronegative.

The chain recombines TRBV9 with TRBJ2-1; a weak D match, TRBD2 (7 bases). CDR1 and CDR2 (germline): SGDLS, YYNGEE. V was clipped by 4 bases and J by 4 bases, with 15 bases between them. CDR3 length: 15 amino acids. CDR3 bases: TGTGCCAGCAGCCCACAAGGGGGGGGGTACAATGAGCAGTTCTTC. It is translated as CASSPQGGGYNEQFF.

The V and J genes are TRBV29-1 and TRBJ1-1, with a weak D call TRBD1 (5 bases). The V end was cut by 7 bases, the J end by 10 bases, with 16 bases between. From germline, CDR1 is SQVTM and CDR2 ANQGSEA. This CDR3 spans 11 amino acids. The CDR3: CSAPLGQVAFF. CDR3 bases: TGCAGCGCCCCTTTGGGGCAGGTAGCTTTCTTT.

This chain links TRBV28 with TRBJ1-2; 9 nucleotides match TRBD1. With V trimmed by 2 bases and J by 4 bases, 5 bases remained unmatched. The CDR3 totals 15 residues. Germline values: CDR1 MDHEN, CDR2 SYDVKM. The CDR3 reads CASSLRDRVVYGYTF. CDR3 sequence (DNA): TGTGCCAGCAGTTTACGGGACAGGGTGGTCTATGGCTACACCTTC.

The V call is TRBV19, the J call TRBJ2-2; 11 nucleotides match TRBD2. The CDR3 covers 16 residues. Germline V gene data show CDR1 as LNHDA and CDR2 as SQIVND (reference sequence). V lost 1 base to trimming and J lost 4 bases; unmatched junction nucleotides: 2. This chain's CDR3 is CASSIGLAGITGELFF. The DNA of the CDR3 is TGTGCCAGTAGTATAGGACTAGCGGGAATCACCGGGGAGCTGTTTTTT.

The chain has TRBV6-5 and TRBJ2-1; 7 nucleotides align to TRBD2. This CDR3 has 15 residues. Germline CDR1 is MNHEY and CDR2 is SVGAGI. V dropped 2 bases and J dropped 4; count of bases not matched to a gene: 5. CDR3 sequence (DNA): TGTGCCAGCAGTTACAGGGCTAGCGGTTACAATGAGCAGTTCTTC. This encodes CASSYRASGYNEQFF.

The J gene is TRBJ2-7, the V gene TRBV28; 8 bases match TRBD1. The CDR3 has 18 amino acids. Germline assignment: CDR1 MDHEN and CDR2 SYDVKM. Trimming cost V 3 bases and J 3 bases; bases outside gene matches: 16. For the CDR3, the DNA is TGTGCCAGCAGTTTCCAGAGCAGGGGGCCTGTACTTAACTACGAGCAGTACTTC. Protein sequence: CASSFQSRGPVLNYEQYF. Full variable domain (missing parts from reference TRBV28 and TRBJ2-7): DVKVTQSSRYLVKRTGEKVFLECVQDMDHENMFWYRQDPGLGLRLIYFSYDVKMKEKGDIPEGYSVSREKKERFSLILESASTNQTSMYLCASSFQSRGPVLNYEQYFGPGTRLTVT.

As concerns this clone: At one end the junction does not follow the germline gene, possibly because of a read error. The chain joins TRBV19 to TRBJ1-2, with TRBD1 matching 9 bases. CDR1 and CDR2 from the germline V gene are LNHDA and SQIVND (reference sequence). The CDR3 consists of 16 residues. The CDR3 DNA sequence: TGTGCCAATAGTATAACCCTCGACAGGGGGGCCTATGGCTACACCTTC. It encodes CANSITLDRGAYGYTF.

DNA of the CDR3: TGTGCCAGCTCACGACGACAGCCCCAGAACACTGAAGCTTTCTTT. Translating it yields CASSRRQPQNTEAFF. The chain couples TRBV18 to TRBJ1-1; D is perhaps TRBD1 (5 bases). This CDR3 contains 15 residues. CDR1 is KGHSH and CDR2 is LQKENI in the germline V gene. Deletions cut 4 bases from V and 1 base from J, with 13 bases between. The whole variable domain, remainder taken from reference TRBV18 and TRBJ1-1, is NAGVMQNPRHLVRRRGQEARLRCSPMKGHSHVYWYRQLPEEGLKFMVYLQKENIIDESGMPKERFSAEFPKEGPSILRIQQVVRGDSAAYFCASSRRQPQNTEAFFGQGTRLTVV.

The chain employs TRBV27 and TRBJ2-2; perhaps TRBD2 as D (6 bases). Germline loops: CDR1 MNHEY, CDR2 SMNVEV (reference sequence). Trimming cost V 6 bases and J 3 bases, with 14 bases left between them. This CDR3 comprises 15 residues. In DNA form, the CDR3 reads TGTGCCAGCAGCATCACCGGGACTTACACCGGGGAGCTGTTTTTT. It codes for CASSITGTYTGELFF.

This chain uses TRBV7-3 with TRBJ2-1, with 13 bases fitting TRBD2. The germline CDR1 and CDR2 sequences are SGHTA and FQGTGA. The V segment lost 5 bases and the J segment 2 bases; nucleotides outside the gene matches: 6. This CDR3 spans 17 amino acids. The CDR3 region has the DNA TGTGCCAGCAGCCCCGGACTAGCGGGAGCCCCCTACAATGAGCAGTTCTTC. It codes for CASSPGLAGAPYNEQFF. The variable domain in full, completed from reference TRBV7-3 and TRBJ2-1, reads GAGVSQTPSNKVTEKGKYVELRCDPISGHTALYWYRQSLGQGPEFLIYFQGTGAADDSGLPNDRFFAVRPEGSVSTLKIQRTERGDSAVYLCASSPGLAGAPYNEQFFGPGTRLTVL.